The sequence of this T cell receptor (beta chain) was determined in a study of T-cell reconstitution after alpha-beta-depleted transplantation in children. The study's findings and limits: The high TCRbeta diversity at day 60 in some patients came from surviving recipient T cells and thymic progenitors.

For TCRbeta, the library was prepared with unique molecular identifiers. TCRdb redid the calling of the PCR reads with MiXCR, one entry per CDR3 protein. The sample consists of about 420,000 distinct CDR3 sequences, 15% to 20% of them appearing once. Germline V gene lookup returns CDR1 MDHEN and CDR2 SYDVKM. V lost 6 bases to trimming and J lost 1 base, with 13 bases between them. There are 14 residues in the CDR3. As to this clonotype: Its antigen is unknown.

This rearrangement joins TRBV28 to TRBJ2-7; TRBD2 is a possible D gene (5 bases). This TCR was recovered from a boy in the first two years of life who had a stem cell transplant for Wiskott-Aldrich syndrome, so the T cells may come from the graft donor. The specimen comprised PBMCs, mostly from graft donor cells, sampled 360 days after TCRalphabeta/CD19-depleted stem cell transplant. The CDR3 sequence is CASRRARYSYEQYF. The CDR3 DNA reads TGTGCCAGCAGGAGGGCCCGGTATTCCTACGAGCAGTACTTC.